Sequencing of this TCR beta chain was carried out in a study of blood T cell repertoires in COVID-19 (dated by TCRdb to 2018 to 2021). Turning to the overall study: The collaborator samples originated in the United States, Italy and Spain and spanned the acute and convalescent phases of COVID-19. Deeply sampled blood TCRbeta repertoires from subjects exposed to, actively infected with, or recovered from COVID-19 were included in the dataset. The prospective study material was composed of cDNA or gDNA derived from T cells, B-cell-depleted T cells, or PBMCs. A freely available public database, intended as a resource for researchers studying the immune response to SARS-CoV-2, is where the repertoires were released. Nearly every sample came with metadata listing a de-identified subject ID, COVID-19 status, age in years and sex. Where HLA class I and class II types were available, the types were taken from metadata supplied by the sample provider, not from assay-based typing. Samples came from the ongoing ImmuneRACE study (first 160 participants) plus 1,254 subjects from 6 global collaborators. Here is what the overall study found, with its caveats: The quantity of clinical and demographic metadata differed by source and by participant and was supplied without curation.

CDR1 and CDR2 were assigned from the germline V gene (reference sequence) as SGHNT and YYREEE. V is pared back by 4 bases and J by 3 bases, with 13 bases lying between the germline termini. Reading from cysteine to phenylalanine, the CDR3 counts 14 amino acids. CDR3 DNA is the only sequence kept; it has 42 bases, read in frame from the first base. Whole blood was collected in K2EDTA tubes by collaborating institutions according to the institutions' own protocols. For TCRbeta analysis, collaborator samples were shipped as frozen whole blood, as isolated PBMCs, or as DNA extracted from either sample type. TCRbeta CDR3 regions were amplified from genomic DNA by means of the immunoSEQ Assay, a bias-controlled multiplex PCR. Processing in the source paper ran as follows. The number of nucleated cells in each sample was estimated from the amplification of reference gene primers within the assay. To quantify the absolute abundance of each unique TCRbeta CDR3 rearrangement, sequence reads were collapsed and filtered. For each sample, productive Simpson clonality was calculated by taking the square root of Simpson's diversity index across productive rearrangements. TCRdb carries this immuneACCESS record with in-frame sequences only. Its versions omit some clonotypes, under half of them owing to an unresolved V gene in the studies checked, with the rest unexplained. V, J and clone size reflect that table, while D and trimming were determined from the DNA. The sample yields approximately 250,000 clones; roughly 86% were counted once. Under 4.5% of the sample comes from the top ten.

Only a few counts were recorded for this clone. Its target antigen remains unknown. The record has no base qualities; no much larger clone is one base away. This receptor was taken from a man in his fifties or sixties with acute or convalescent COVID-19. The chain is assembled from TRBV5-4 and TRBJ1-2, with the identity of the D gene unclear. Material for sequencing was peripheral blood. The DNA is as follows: TGTGCCAGCAGCCTCATGAGTGCGGACTATGGCTACACCTTC. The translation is CASSLMSADYGYTF.